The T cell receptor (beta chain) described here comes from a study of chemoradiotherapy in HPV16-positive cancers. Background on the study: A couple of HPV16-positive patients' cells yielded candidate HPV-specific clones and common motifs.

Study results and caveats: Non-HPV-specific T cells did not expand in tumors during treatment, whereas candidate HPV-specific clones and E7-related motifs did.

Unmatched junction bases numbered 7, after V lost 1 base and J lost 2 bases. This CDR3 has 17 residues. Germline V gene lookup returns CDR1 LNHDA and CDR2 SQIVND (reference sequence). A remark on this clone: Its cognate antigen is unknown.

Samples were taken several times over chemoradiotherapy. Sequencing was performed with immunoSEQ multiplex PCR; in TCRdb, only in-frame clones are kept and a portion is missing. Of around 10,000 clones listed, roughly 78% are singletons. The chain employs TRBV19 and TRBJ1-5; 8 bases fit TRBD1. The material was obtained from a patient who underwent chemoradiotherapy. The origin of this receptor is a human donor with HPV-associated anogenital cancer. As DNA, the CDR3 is TGTGCCAGTAGTATAGCCAATACAGGGGGGGGCAATCAGCCCCAGCATTTT. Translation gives CASSIANTGGGNQPQHF.